These 10 T cell receptor beta chains were sequenced from one sample in a study of blood T cell repertoires in COVID-19. TCRdb's copy holds only in-frame clones and misses some; the assay was immunoSEQ multiplex PCR. The table shows about 160,000 clones, with around four fifths occurring only once. Sequencing was performed on peripheral blood. The receptors were sampled from a human donor in a cohort sampled during active COVID-19.

The genes are TRBV9 and TRBJ1-1; 10 bases map to TRBD1. This CDR3 comprises 14 residues. Losses at the gene ends were 5 bases for V and 1 base for J; bases not matched to a gene: 2. Germline loops: CDR1 SGDLS, CDR2 YYNGEE. The CDR3 DNA reads TGTGCCAGCAGGGGACAGGGGAAGAACACTGAAGCTTTCTTT. Translation gives CASRGQGKNTEAFF.

This sequence joins TRBV6-5 and TRBJ2-7; 8 positions match TRBD2. Trimming cost V 5 bases and J 1 base; bases outside gene matches: 7. This CDR3 region has 15 residues. Germline V gives CDR1 MNHEY, CDR2 SVGAGI. CDR3 amino acids: CASSKTGGQSYEQYF. CDR3 sequence (DNA): TGTGCCAGCAGTAAAACGGGAGGGCAATCCTACGAGCAGTACTTC.

The chain recombines TRBV27 with TRBJ2-1; 8 bases align to TRBD2. V gave up 7 bases and J gave up 5 bases; unmatched junction bases: 10. Germline V gene sequence: CDR1 MNHEY, CDR2 SMNVEV (reference sequence). The CDR3 contains 15 residues. CDR3 loop: CASNPYSGNHNEQFF. Here the CDR3 DNA reads TGTGCCAGCAATCCCTATAGCGGGAACCACAATGAGCAGTTCTTC.

This chain joins TRBV5-5 and TRBJ1-5, with D possibly TRBD1 on 5 matching bases. CDR1 is SGHKS, CDR2 YYEKEE, per germline (reference sequence). Trimming took off 2 bases at V and 5 bases at J, with 14 bases between the two ends. The CDR3 runs to 15 residues. The CDR3 bases are TGTGCCAGCAGCTTCGCCGCAGGGTCGTATCAGCCCCAGCATTTT. Protein sequence: CASSFAAGSYQPQHF.

The chain is built from TRBV24-1 and TRBJ2-3, with D possibly matching TRBD2 (7 bases). With 2 bases removed from V and 0 bases from J, the gap between germline ends came to 14 bases. Germline V gives CDR1 KGHDR, CDR2 SFDVKD. This CDR3 is 17 amino acids long. The CDR3 here is CATSDSGGGASTDTQYF. As DNA, the CDR3 is TGTGCCACCAGTGATTCGGGTGGGGGGGCAAGCACAGATACGCAGTATTTT.

The rearrangement uses TRBV19 and TRBJ2-7; possibly TRBD1 for D (5 bases). With 8 bases removed from V and 1 base from J, the gap between germline ends came to 9 bases. This CDR3 comprises 12 residues. Germline-derived CDR1 and CDR2 are LNHDA and SQIVND (reference sequence). CDR3 DNA sequence: TGTGCCAGTTCAGGGCTTTCCTACGAGCAGTACTTC. Encoded protein: CASSGLSYEQYF.

This rearrangement joins TRBV5-3 to TRBJ1-5, with TRBD1 matching 8 bases. TRBV5-3 qualifies as an ORF whose function is uncertain. V lost 3 bases to trimming and J lost 6 bases; unmatched junction nucleotides: 5. CDR3 size: 14 residues. DNA of the CDR3: TGTGCCAGAAGCTCCGACAGGGGCACTCAGCCCCAGCATTTT. Its translation is CARSSDRGTQPQHF.

This sequence joins TRBV4-3 and TRBJ2-7; possible D gene TRBD1, 5 bases. Germline CDR1 is LGHNA and CDR2 is YSLEER. The CDR3 is made up of 14 amino acids. V was shortened by 0 bases and J by 7 bases, with 13 bases between the two germline ends. The CDR3 bases are TGCGCCAGCAGCCAAGATATCCAGGGATGGGAGCAGTACTTC. The encoded protein is CASSQDIQGWEQYF.

The chain has TRBV9 and TRBJ1-1; no clear D gene. From germline, CDR1 is SGDLS and CDR2 YYNGEE. The ends were cut back, 1 base at V and 2 bases at J, with 12 bases in the middle. The CDR3 has 15 amino acids. CDR3 residues: CASSVLIAGNTEAFF. In nucleotides, the CDR3 is TGTGCCAGCAGCGTACTCATAGCGGGAAACACTGAAGCTTTCTTT.

This CDR3 reads CASSYRGRSYEQYF. CDR3 DNA sequence: TGTGCCAGTAGTTACAGGGGGCGCTCCTACGAGCAGTACTTC. This sequence joins TRBV19 and TRBJ2-7; 9 bases match TRBD1. Germline values: CDR1 LNHDA, CDR2 SQIVND (reference sequence). CDR3 length equals 14 residues. The ends lost 5 bases at V and 0 bases at J; junction bases unmatched: 2.